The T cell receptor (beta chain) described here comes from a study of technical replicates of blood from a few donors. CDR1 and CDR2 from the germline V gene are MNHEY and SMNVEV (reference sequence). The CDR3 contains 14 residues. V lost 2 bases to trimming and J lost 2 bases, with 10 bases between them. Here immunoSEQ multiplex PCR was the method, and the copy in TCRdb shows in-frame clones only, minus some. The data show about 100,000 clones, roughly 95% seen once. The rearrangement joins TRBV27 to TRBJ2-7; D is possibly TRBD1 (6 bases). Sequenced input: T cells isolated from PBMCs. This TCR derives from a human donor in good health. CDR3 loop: CASSLGQRTYEQYF. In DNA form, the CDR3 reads TGTGCCAGCAGTTTAGGACAGAGAACCTACGAGCAGTACTTC.